This TCR beta chain was sequenced in a study of blood T cell repertoires in COVID-19. Study details: The analysed material was cDNA or gDNA that came from T cells, B-cell-depleted T cells, or PBMCs.

Using immunoSEQ multiplex PCR, the repertoire was profiled, and TCRdb retains in-frame clones only, with some absent. The table shows roughly 240,000 clones, with around 88% occurring only once. This TCR was recovered from a woman of 80 years or more with COVID-19, enrolled during active disease. The sample was peripheral blood.

The CDR3: CASSYSEGQPQHF. Here the CDR3 DNA reads TGTGCCAGCAGTTACAGTGAGGGTCAGCCCCAGCATTTT. The V call is TRBV6-2 or TRBV6-3, the J call TRBJ1-5, with D unclear. Trimming took off 2 bases at V and 6 bases at J, with 8 bases between the two ends. CDR1 is MNHEY, CDR2 SVGEGT, per germline. This CDR3 has 13 residues.